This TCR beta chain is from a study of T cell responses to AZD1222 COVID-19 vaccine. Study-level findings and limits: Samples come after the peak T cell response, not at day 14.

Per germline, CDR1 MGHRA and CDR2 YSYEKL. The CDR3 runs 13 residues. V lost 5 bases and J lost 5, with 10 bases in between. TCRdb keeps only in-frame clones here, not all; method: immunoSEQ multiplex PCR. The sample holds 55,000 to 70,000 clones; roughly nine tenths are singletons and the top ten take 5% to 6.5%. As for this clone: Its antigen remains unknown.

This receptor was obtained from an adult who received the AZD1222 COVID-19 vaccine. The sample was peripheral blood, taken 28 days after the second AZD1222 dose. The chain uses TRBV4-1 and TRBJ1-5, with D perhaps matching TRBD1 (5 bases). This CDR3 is CASSSRGDQPQHF. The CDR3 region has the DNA TGCGCCAGCAGCTCAAGAGGGGATCAGCCCCAGCATTTT.